What follows are 11 T cell receptor beta chains derived from one specimen sequenced in a study of blood T cell repertoires in COVID-19. Clones were sequenced by immunoSEQ multiplex PCR, and TCRdb holds only the in-frame ones, with some missing. The sample lists roughly 180,000 clones, roughly 85% seen once, with about 6.3% in the top ten. The specimen was PBMCs or T cells enriched from blood (not recorded which). The receptors were sampled from a man aged 35 to 55 who had recovered from COVID-19.

V is TRBV14 and J is TRBJ1-6; D not resolved. The V and J ends lost 0 bases and 10 bases respectively, with 10 bases between them. Per the germline V gene, CDR1 is SGHDN and CDR2 is FVKESK. This CDR3 spans 14 amino acids. The CDR3 sequence: CASSQDKEESPLHF. In DNA, the CDR3 is TGTGCCAGCAGCCAAGACAAGGAGGAATCACCCCTCCACTTT.

About this clone itself: The junction departs from germline at one end; a sequencing error may be responsible. V and J are TRBV7-9 and TRBJ1-4; 7 bases fit TRBD1. This CDR3 is 14 amino acids long. Germline CDR1 reads SEHNR; CDR2 reads FQNEAQ (reference sequence). Here the CDR3 reads CASGPGQPNEKLLF. For the CDR3, the DNA is TGTGCCAGCGGCCCGGGACAGCCTAATGAAAAACTGCTTTTT.

CDR3 sequence reads: CASSPRTAGYTF. For the CDR3, the DNA is TGTGCCAGCAGCCCCCGAACAGCCGGCTACACCTTC. This rearrangement joins TRBV11-2 to TRBJ1-2; D uncertain. Looked up from germline, CDR1 is SGHAT and CDR2 is FQNNGV. Trimming took 5 bases from V and 8 from J, leaving 12 bases between them. The CDR3 length is 12 residues. Together with reference TRBV11-2 and TRBJ1-2, the CDR3 gives the full variable domain: EAGVAQSPRYKIIEKRQSVAFWCNPISGHATLYWYQQILGQGPKLLIQFQNNGVVDDSQLPKDRFSAERLKGVDSTLKIQPAKLEDSAVYLCASSPRTAGYTFGSGTRLTVV.

The chain employs TRBV30 and TRBJ1-5, with D maybe TRBD1 (5 bases). The CDR3 totals 13 residues. Germline lookup yields CDR1 GTSNPN and CDR2 SVGIG (reference sequence). V gave up 2 bases and J gave up 7 bases, with 12 bases separating them. The CDR3 sequence is CAWSRGRDQPQHF. The CDR3 DNA follows: TGTGCCTGGAGTCGTGGGAGGGACCAGCCCCAGCATTTT.

V gene TRBV10-2 combines with J gene TRBJ1-1; D gene uncertain. Germline values: CDR1 WSHSY, CDR2 SAAADI. The CDR3 has 13 amino acids. Trimming took 5 bases from V and 2 from J, leaving 9 bases between them. The CDR3 coding sequence is TGCGCCAGCAGTAACTACCTTAACACTGAAGCTTTCTTT. Encoded protein: CASSNYLNTEAFF.

The CDR3 reads CASSIGRGAEAFF. The CDR3 nucleotides are TGTGCCAGTAGTATAGGTCGAGGAGCTGAAGCTTTCTTT. V is TRBV19 and J is TRBJ1-1; D is unclear. CDR1 is LNHDA and CDR2 is SQIVND in the germline V gene (reference sequence). Trimming cost V 1 base and J 6 bases, with 9 bases left between them. The CDR3 is 13 amino acids. Looking up the rest from reference TRBV19 and TRBJ1-1 gives the full variable domain: DGGITQSPKYLFRKEGQNVTLSCEQNLNHDAMYWYRQDPGQGLRLIYYSQIVNDFQKGDIAEGYSVSREKKESFPLTVTSAQKNPTAFYLCASSIGRGAEAFFGQGTRLTVV.

J is TRBJ2-7 and V is TRBV4-1; 9 positions match TRBD1. V shed 3 bases, J shed 3 bases, and the junction held 6 bases outside the gene matches. The CDR3 has 15 residues. Germline CDR1 and CDR2: MGHRA and YSYEKL. The CDR3 loop reads CASSQDETGGYEQYF. For the CDR3, the DNA is TGCGCCAGCAGCCAGGACGAGACAGGGGGCTACGAGCAGTACTTC.

This rearrangement joins TRBV11-3 to TRBJ2-7; D gene uncertain. V lost 2 bases to trimming and J lost 2 bases, with 10 bases between them. CDR1 and CDR2 (germline): SGHNT, YENEEA. CDR3 size: 14 residues. CDR3 DNA: TGTGCCAGCAGCTTACCAGTCTTCCCCTACGAGCAGTACTTC. Amino acids: CASSLPVFPYEQYF.

The chain links TRBV7-6 to TRBJ2-3; D may be TRBD1 (7 bases). CDR1 is SGHVS and CDR2 is FNYEAQ in the germline V gene. Trimming took off 0 bases at V and 1 base at J, with 17 bases between the two ends. This CDR3 has 18 amino acids. CDR3 in DNA: TGTGCCAGCAGCTTAGCCGCGGGAATCACAGGGGGCACAGATACGCAGTATTTT. Translating it yields CASSLAAGITGGTDTQYF. Complete variable domain (other parts from reference TRBV7-6 and TRBJ2-3): GAGVSQSPRYKVTKRGQDVALRCDPISGHVSLYWYRQALGQGPEFLTYFNYEAQQDKSGLPNDRFSAERPEGSISTLTIQRTEQRDSAMYRCASSLAAGITGGTDTQYFGPGTRLTVL.

The chain recombines TRBV23-1 with TRBJ1-2, with 7 nucleotides matching TRBD1. TRBV23-1 is filed as an ORF, its function uncertain. This CDR3 has 15 residues. V trimming: 3 bases; J trimming: 4 bases; junction bases outside the gene matches: 8. CDR3 nucleotides: TGCGCCAGCAGTCACTCCCGAGGGGGCTCCTATGGCTACACCTTC. Its translation: CASSHSRGGSYGYTF.

V usage is TRBV28 and J usage is TRBJ1-2, with D uncertain. V shed 6 bases and J shed 2 bases, with 10 bases lying between them. CDR1 is MDHEN, CDR2 SYDVKM, per germline. CDR3 size: 13 residues. The CDR3: CASRSQENYGYTF. The DNA for the CDR3 is TGTGCCAGCAGATCACAAGAAAACTATGGCTACACCTTC.